This T cell receptor (beta chain) came from a study of CD8 T cells in ankylosing spondylitis. Study-level results: Made up of fewer than 10 highly homologous variants, a TCR beta motif appeared characteristic of ankylosing spondylitis blood.

TCRdb ran MiXCR on the 5' RACE reads and lists one entry per CDR3 protein. The data show fewer than 550,000 distinct CDR3 sequences, with roughly 5% seen just once and 3% to 4.5% held by the top ten. This clonotype was detected ten times or more. Its antigen remains unknown. The CDR3 contains 13 residues. Germline V lookup: CDR1 SGHAT, CDR2 FQNNGV. After removal of 4 bases from V and 11 bases from J, the junction contained 3 bases not matched to a gene. Sample: blood, either unsorted or a sorted T cell fraction (not recorded which). V gene TRBV11-2 combines with J gene TRBJ1-4; 11 positions agree with TRBD1. The receptor's source is a male donor with ankylosing spondylitis. The CDR3 nucleotides read TGTGCCAGCAGCTCCTGGGACAGGGGGAAACTGTTTTTT. Translating gives CASSSWDRGKLFF.